This TCR beta chain was found in a study of cytomegalovirus exposure and HLA in healthy donors. The study, taken as a whole, reports: A later analysis linked a missense DCLRE1C variant to TCR beta V- and J-gene trimming. Earlier results showed most TCR beta V segments being productive about 87% or about 30% of the time. Cytomegalovirus status was reportedly diagnosed by the classifier with high specificity and sensitivity.

V lost 6 bases to trimming and J lost 2 bases, with 14 bases between them. CDR1 and CDR2 from the germline V gene are MNHNS and SASEGT. This CDR3 contains 14 residues. The PCR was carried out with 60 Vbeta primers and 13 Jbeta primers. Only in-frame clones appear in the TCRdb table, and some are missing; sequencing was by immunoSEQ multiplex PCR. The table shows approximately 120,000 clones, with roughly 63% occurring only once. Remarks on this clone: What it binds is not known.

The J gene is TRBJ2-7, the V gene TRBV6-1; perhaps TRBD1 as D (6 bases). This TCR derives from a woman in her 70s in good health and CMV-seropositive. Sequencing input: PBMCs. The CDR3 is CASSGQFVPYEQYF. For the CDR3, the DNA is TGTGCCAGCAGCGGACAGTTCGTCCCCTACGAGCAGTACTTC.